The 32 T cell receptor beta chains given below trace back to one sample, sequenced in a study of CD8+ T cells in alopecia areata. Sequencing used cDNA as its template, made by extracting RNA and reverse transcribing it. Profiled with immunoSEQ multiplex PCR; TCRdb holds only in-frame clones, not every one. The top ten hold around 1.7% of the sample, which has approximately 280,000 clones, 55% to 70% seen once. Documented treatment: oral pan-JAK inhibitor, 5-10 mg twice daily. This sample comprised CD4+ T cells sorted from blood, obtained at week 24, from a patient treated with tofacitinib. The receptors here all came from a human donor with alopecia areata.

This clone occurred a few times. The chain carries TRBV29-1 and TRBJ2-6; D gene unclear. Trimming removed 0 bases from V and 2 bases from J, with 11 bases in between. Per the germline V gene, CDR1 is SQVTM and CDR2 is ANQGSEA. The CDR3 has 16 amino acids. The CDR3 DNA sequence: TGCAGCGTTGAAGATCTTATGGGTGCTGGGGCCAACGTCCTGACTTTC. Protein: CSVEDLMGAGANVLTF.

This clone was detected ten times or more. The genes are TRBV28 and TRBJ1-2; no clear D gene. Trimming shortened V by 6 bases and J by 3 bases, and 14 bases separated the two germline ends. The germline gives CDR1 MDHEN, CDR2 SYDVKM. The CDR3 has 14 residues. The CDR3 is CASRFDGVDYGYTF. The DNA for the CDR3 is TGTGCCAGCAGATTCGACGGGGTGGACTATGGCTACACCTTC.

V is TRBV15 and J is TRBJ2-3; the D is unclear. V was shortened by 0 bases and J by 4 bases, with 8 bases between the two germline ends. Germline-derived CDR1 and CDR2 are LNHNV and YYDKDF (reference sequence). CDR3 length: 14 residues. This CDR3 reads CATSREIAADTQYF. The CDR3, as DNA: TGTGCCACCAGCAGAGAAATAGCAGCAGATACGCAGTATTTT.

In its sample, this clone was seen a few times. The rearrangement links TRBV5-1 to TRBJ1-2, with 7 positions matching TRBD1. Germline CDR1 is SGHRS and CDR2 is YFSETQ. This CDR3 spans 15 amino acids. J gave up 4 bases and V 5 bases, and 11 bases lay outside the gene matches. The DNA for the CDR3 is TGCGCCAGCAGTCCCGACGGCAGGGGGACCTATGGCTACACCTTC. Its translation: CASSPDGRGTYGYTF.

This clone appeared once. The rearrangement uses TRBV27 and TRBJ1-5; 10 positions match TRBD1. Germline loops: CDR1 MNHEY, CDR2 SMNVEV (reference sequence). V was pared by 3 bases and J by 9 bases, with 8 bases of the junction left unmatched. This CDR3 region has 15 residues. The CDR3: CASSLGRTGGPPQHF. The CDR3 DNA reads TGTGCCAGCAGTTTGGGGCGGACAGGGGGACCGCCCCAGCATTTT.

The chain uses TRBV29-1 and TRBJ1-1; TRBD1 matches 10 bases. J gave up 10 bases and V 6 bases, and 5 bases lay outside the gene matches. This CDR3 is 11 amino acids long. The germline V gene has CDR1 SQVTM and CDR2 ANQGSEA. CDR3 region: CSVGTGERAFF. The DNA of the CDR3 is TGCAGCGTCGGGACAGGGGAGCGAGCTTTCTTT.

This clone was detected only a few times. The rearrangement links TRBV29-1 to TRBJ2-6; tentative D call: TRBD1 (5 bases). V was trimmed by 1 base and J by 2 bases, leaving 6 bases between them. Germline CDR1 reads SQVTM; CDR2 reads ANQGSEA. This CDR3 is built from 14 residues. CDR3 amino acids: CSVEGRAGANVLTF. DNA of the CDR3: TGCAGCGTTGAAGGCAGGGCTGGGGCCAACGTCCTGACTTTC. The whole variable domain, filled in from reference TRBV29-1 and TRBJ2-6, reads SAVISQKPSRDICQRGTSLTIQCQVDSQVTMMFWYRQQPGQSLTLIATANQGSEATYESGFVIDKFPISRPNLTFSTLTVSNMSPEDSSIYLCSVEGRAGANVLTFGAGSRLTVL.

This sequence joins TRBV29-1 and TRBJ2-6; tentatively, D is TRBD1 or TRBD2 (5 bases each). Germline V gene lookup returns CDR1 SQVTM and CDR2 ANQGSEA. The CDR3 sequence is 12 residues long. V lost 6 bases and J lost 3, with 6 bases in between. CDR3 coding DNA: TGCAGCGTGGGGGATGGGGCCAACGTCCTGACTTTC. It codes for CSVGDGANVLTF. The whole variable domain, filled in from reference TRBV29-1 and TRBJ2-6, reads SAVISQKPSRDICQRGTSLTIQCQVDSQVTMMFWYRQQPGQSLTLIATANQGSEATYESGFVIDKFPISRPNLTFSTLTVSNMSPEDSSIYLCSVGDGANVLTFGAGSRLTVL.

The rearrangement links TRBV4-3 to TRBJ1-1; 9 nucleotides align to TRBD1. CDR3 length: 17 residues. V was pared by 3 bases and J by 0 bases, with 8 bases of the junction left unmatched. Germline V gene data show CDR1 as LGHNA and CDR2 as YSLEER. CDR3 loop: CASSQWTGVPMNTEAFF. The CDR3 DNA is TGCGCCAGCAGCCAGTGGACAGGGGTACCCATGAACACTGAAGCTTTCTTT.

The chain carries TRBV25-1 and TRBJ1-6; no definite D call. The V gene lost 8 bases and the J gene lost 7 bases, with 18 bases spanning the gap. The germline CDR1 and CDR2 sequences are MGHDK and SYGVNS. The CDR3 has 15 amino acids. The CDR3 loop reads CASEHPSQPNSPLHF. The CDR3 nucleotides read TGTGCCAGCGAACACCCCTCACAGCCCAATTCACCCCTCCACTTT.

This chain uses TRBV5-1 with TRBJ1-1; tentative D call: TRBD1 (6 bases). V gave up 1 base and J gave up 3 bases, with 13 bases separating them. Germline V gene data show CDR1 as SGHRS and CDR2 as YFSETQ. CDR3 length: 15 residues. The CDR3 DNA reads TGCGCCAGCAGCTTGCTCAGGGGTCCTTACACTGAAGCTTTCTTT. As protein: CASSLLRGPYTEAFF. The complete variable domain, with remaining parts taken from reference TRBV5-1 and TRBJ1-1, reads KAGVTQTPRYLIKTRGQQVTLSCSPISGHRSVSWYQQTPGQGLQFLFEYFSETQRNKGNFPGRFSGRQFSNSRSEMNVSTLELGDSALYLCASSLLRGPYTEAFFGQGTRLTVV.

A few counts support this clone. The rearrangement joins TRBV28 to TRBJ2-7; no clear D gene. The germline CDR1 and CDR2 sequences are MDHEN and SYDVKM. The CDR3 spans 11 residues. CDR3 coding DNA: TGTGAAACACAGAGCCACTACGAGCAGTACTTC. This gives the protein CETQSHYEQYF.

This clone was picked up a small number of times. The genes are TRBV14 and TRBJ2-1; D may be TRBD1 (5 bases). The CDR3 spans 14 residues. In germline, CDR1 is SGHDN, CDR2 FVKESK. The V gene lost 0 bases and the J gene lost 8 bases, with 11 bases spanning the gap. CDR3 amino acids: CASSQDVRGHEQFF. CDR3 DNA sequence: TGTGCCAGCAGCCAAGATGTAAGGGGCCATGAGCAGTTCTTC.

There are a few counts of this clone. This chain's CDR3 is CAIRAGETGELFF. The CDR3 DNA reads TGTGCCATCAGGGCAGGGGAGACCGGGGAGCTGTTTTTT. The chain carries TRBV10-3 and TRBJ2-2, with D possibly matching TRBD1 (6 bases). This CDR3 has 13 residues. The V end lost 6 bases, the J end lost 5 bases, and 10 bases lay between the germline ends. Germline CDR1 and CDR2: ENHRY and SYGVKD.

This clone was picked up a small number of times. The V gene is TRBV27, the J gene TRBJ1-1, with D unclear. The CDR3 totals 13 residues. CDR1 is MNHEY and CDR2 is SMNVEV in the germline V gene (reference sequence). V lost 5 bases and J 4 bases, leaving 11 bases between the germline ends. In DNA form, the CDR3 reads TGTGCCAGCAGTGACTCGTTCGGCACTGAAGCTTTCTTT. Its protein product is CASSDSFGTEAFF.

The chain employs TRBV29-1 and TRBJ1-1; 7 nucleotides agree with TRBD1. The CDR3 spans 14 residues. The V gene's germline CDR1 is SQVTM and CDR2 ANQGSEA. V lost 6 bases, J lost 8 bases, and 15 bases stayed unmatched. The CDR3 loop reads CSVKGQVLQIEAFF. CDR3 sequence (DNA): TGCAGCGTCAAAGGACAGGTCCTACAGATCGAAGCTTTCTTT.

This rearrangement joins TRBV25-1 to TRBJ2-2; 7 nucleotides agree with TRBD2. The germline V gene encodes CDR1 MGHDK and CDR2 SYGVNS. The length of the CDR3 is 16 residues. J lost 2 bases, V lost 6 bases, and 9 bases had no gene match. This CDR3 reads CASRHPRGDNTGELFF. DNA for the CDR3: TGTGCCAGCAGGCACCCACGGGGGGACAACACCGGGGAGCTGTTTTTT. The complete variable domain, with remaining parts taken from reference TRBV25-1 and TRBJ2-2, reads EADIYQTPRYLVIGTGKKITLECSQTMGHDKMYWYQQDPGMELHLIHYSYGVNSTEKGDLSSESTVSRIRTEHFPLTLESARPSHTSQYLCASRHPRGDNTGELFFGEGSRLTVL.

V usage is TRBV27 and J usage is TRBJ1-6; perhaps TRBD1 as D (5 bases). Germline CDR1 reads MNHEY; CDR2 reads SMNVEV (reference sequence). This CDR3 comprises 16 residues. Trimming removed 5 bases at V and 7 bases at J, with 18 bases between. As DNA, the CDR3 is TGTGCCAGCAGTGGGATTAGCCCTAAGGGGAATTCACCCCTCCACTTT. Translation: CASSGISPKGNSPLHF.

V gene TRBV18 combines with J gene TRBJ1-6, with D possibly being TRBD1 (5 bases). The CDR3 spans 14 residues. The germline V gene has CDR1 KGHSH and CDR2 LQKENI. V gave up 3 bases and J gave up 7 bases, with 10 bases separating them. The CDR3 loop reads CASSPRDGNSPLHF. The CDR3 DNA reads TGTGCCAGCTCACCCCGGGACGGGAATTCACCCCTCCACTTT.

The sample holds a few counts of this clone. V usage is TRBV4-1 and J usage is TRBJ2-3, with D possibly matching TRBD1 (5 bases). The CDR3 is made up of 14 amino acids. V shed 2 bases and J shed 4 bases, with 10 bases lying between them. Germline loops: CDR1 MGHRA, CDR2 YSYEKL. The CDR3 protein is CASSQYPTADTQYF. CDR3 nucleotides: TGCGCCAGCAGCCAATACCCGACAGCAGATACGCAGTATTTT.

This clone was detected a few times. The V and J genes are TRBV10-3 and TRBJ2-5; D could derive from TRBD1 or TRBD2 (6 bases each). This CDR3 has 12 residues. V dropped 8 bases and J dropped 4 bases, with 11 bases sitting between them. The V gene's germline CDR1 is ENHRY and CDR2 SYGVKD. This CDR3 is CAIRGGGETQYF. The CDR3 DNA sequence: TGTGCCATCCGTGGAGGGGGAGAGACCCAGTACTTC.

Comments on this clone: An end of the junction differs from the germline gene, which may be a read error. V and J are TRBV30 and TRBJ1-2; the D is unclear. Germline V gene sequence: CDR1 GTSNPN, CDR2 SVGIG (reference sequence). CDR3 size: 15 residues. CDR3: CARSAGWSSNYGYTF. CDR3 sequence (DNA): TGTGCCCGGAGTGCCGGTTGGAGTTCCAACTATGGCTACACCTTC.

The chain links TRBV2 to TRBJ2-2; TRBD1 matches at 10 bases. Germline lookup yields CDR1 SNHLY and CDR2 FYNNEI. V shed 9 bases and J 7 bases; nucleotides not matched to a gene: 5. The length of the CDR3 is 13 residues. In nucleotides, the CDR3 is TGTGCCAGTATGGGACAGGGGTACGGGGAGCTGTTTTTT. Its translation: CASMGQGYGELFF.

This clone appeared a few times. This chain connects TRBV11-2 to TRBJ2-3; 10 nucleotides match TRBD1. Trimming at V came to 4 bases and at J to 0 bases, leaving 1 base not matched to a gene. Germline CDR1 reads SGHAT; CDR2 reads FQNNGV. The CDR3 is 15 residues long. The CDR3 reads CASSWTGGSTDTQYF. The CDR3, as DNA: TGTGCCAGCAGCTGGACAGGGGGTAGCACAGATACGCAGTATTTT.

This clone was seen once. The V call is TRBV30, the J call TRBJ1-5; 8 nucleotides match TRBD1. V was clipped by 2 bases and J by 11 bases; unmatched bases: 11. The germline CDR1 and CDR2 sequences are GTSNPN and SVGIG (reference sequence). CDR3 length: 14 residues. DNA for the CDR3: TGTGCCTGGAGTCCCGGGACAGGTGGAGGAACCCAGCATTTT. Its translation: CAWSPGTGGGTQHF.

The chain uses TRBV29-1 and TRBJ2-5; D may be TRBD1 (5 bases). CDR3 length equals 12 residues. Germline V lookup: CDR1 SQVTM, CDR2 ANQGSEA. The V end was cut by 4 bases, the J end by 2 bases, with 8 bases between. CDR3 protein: CSVARQQETQYF. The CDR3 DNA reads TGCAGCGTTGCGAGACAGCAAGAGACCCAGTACTTC.

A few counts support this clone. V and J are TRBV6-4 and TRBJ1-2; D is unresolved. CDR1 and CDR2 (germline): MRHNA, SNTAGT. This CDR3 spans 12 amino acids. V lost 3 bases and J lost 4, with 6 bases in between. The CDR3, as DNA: TGTGCCAGCAGTGAACACACCTATGGCTACACCTTC. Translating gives CASSEHTYGYTF.

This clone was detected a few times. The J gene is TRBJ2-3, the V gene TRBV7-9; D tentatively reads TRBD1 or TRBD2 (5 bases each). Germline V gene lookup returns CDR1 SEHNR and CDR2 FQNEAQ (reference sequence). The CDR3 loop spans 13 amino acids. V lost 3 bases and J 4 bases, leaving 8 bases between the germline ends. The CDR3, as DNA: TGTGCCAGCAGCTTGTCGGGGCCAGATACGCAGTATTTT. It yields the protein CASSLSGPDTQYF.

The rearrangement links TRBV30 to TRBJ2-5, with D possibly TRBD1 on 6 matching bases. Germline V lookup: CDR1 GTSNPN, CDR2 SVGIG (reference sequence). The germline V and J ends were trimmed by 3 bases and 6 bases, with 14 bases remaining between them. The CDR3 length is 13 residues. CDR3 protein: CAWRPGTKKTQYF. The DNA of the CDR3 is TGTGCCTGGAGGCCCGGGACAAAGAAGACCCAGTACTTC.

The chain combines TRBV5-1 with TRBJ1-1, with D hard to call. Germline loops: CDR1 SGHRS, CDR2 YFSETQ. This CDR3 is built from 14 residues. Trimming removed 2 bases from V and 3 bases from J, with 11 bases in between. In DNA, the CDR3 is TGCGCCAGCAGCTTATCCATCGAGGACACTGAAGCTTTCTTT. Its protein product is CASSLSIEDTEAFF.

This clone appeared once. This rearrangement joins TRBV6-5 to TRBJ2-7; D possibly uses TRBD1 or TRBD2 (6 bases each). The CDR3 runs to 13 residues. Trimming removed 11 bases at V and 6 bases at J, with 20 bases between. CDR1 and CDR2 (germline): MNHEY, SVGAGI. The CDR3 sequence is CAAGRGASGEQYF. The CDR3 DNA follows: TGTGCCGCAGGTAGGGGGGCCTCCGGCGAGCAGTACTTC.

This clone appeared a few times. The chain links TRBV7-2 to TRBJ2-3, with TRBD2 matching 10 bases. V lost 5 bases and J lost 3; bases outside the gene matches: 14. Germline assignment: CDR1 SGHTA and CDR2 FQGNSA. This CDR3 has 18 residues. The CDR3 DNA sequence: TGTGCCAGCAGCCCAAGCCCCCGGACTAGCGGATTAACAGATACGCAGTATTTT. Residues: CASSPSPRTSGLTDTQYF.